A selection of T cell receptor beta chains follows, all from one sample in a study of T-cell memory formation after mild COVID-19. A single record per CDR3 protein comes from TCRdb applying MiXCR to the 5' RACE reads. The sample has some 70,000 distinct CDR3 sequences, over 15% seen once. Sequencing input: PBMCs or a T cell subset sorted from them (not recorded which). Receptor source: an adult woman who had mild COVID-19 (a few samples of this study predate the infection). Cell type and time point are not known. Both conserved end residues are trimmed from each CDR3. D genes are given only for firm matches. Size is omitted from some rows. Given values are once, few, many or a class for expanded clones.

SVEMVSRGVYNEQF	TRBV29-1	-	-
ASSFEPSLKKLF	TRBV12-3/TRBV12-4	-	-
ASSLGGGPTYNEQF	TRBV5-6	-	few
AISEPTGPNEQF	TRBV10-3	TRBD1	-
SAYRLVSPDTQY	TRBV20-1	-	few
ASNPGQGLWGYT	TRBV12-3/TRBV12-4	TRBD1	few
ASNTPGTSSF	TRBV7-9	TRBD2	few
ASSPRTAYEQY	TRBV27	-	-
ASSQVLGWNEQF	TRBV4-2	-	few
ASSPSGGSYEQY	TRBV19	TRBD2	-
ASSSGGGTYEQY	TRBV7-9	TRBD2	-
ASSRPTGTEAF	TRBV7-9	-	-
ASSLAGWRTEAF	TRBV5-1	-	-
ASSLSSGAYEQY	TRBV4-1	TRBD2	few
ASSLGSGWFQF	TRBV11-3	-	few
ASSPRESETQY	TRBV18	-	-
ASSRRTGSTEAF	TRBV11-3	-	-
ASSLGDQPQH	TRBV5-6	-	-
ASTGNGELF	TRBV9	-	few
ASSQDGGRGTGELF	TRBV4-3	TRBD2	-
ASSYFLPSGTGVENEQF	TRBV6-5	TRBD1	few
ATKDTLGNIQY	TRBV15	-	few
ASGYTGLEIYEQY	TRBV7-9	TRBD2	-
ASSATGGMNYNEQF	TRBV9	TRBD1	few
ASGPPTYEQY	TRBV12-5	-	-
ASSIGGGRSEQY	TRBV19	TRBD2	-
SARDRGLEAF	TRBV20-1	TRBD1	few
ASSPPAGGVTDTQY	TRBV5-1	TRBD2	few
ASSEGSWGYTSANYGYT	TRBV4-1	-	few
ASSQGSGGIYNEQF	TRBV4-1	TRBD2	-
ASSLNRDFYNEQF	TRBV5-1	-	-
ASSLGTGQGYEQY	TRBV5-1	-	-
ASSQAMGDEQF	TRBV4-1	-	many
ASSLGTTPYNEQF	TRBV27	-	-
ASSLARERGEGETQY	TRBV13	TRBD2	once
ASSLYQGGVETQY	TRBV12-3/TRBV12-4	TRBD2	many
ASDFGQNTDTQY	TRBV12-3/TRBV12-4	-	many
ASSLSGGAVVEQF	TRBV7-6	TRBD2	few
ASSYSRGLQETQY	TRBV6-5	-	few
ASSFGGGVYNEQF	TRBV4-2	TRBD2	few
ASSLVAGGPYNEQF	TRBV5-6	TRBD2	few
SARPDAYEQY	TRBV20-1	-	few
ASSEGRSVTDTQY	TRBV7-3	-	few
ASSQDFPGSNEQF	TRBV4-1	-	-
ASSPTDRGRMNTEAF	TRBV7-9	TRBD1	few
ATRRESSNEQY	TRBV15	-	few
ASSLGGRSEQY	TRBV7-3	TRBD2	many
ASSSSGGLRNKNIQY	TRBV9	-	-
ASSLDSQGHEQY	TRBV7-9	-	few